Listed below are T cell receptor beta chains from one sample, sequenced in a study of blood T cell repertoires in COVID-19. Clones were sequenced by immunoSEQ multiplex PCR, and TCRdb holds only the in-frame ones, with some missing. The table has just over 200,000 clones, about three quarters seen once. The sequenced material came from peripheral blood. These receptor sequences come from a woman in her 70s with acute or convalescent COVID-19. CDR3s include the opening cysteine and the closing phenylalanine or tryptophan. D genes are given only for firm matches. Clone size is shown for a subset of rows, as once, few, many or a class of expanded clone.

TRBD1	TRBV24-1	.	TRBJ2-2	TGTGCCACCAGTGACCCCGGACAGGGGACCGGGGAGCTGTTTTTT	CATSDPGQGTGELFF
.	TRBV29-1	.	TRBJ1-1	TGCAACGTAGGCTGGACAAACACTGAAGCTTTCTTT	CNVGWTNTEAFF
.	TRBV5-1	.	TRBJ1-1	TGCGCCAGCAGCTGGCAGACAGGTCGCCAGAACACTGAAGCTTTCTTT	CASSWQTGRQNTEAFF
.	TRBV11-3	.	TRBJ1-3	TGTGCCAGCAGCGCTAAAACAGGGACTGGAAACACCATATATTTT	CASSAKTGTGNTIYF
.	TRBV6-5	.	TRBJ2-1	TGTGCCACCTTCTCGGGTTCATTGGGCAATGAGCAGTTCTTC	CATFSGSLGNEQFF
TRBD2	TRBV29-1	.	TRBJ2-1	TGCAGCGTTGAAGTGGGACTAGCGGGAGGTGGCGAGCAGTTCTTC	CSVEVGLAGGGEQFF
TRBD1	TRBV25-1	.	TRBJ1-2	TGTGCCAGCAGTGAATCTGGACAGGATGCTAACTATGGCTACACCTTC	CASSESGQDANYGYTF
TRBD1	TRBV7-9	.	TRBJ1-4	TGTGCCAGCAGGCGTGGACAGGGGGAGGAAAAACTGTTTTTT	CASRRGQGEEKLFF
TRBD1	TRBV27	.	TRBJ1-2	TGTGCCAGCAGCCCACAGGGGGATTATGGCTACACCTTC	CASSPQGDYGYTF
TRBD1	TRBV5-5	.	TRBJ1-5	TGTGCCAGCAGCCCCGGGACAGGGCGACAGCCCCAGCATTTT	CASSPGTGRQPQHF
.	TRBV19	once	TRBJ2-5	TGTGCCAGTAGTAGATCCGGGAGAGAGACCCAGTACTTC	CASSRSGRETQYF
.	TRBV18	.	TRBJ2-7	TGTGCCAGCTCACCACGCCCCGCAGGGCTCTACGAGCAGTACTTC	CASSPRPAGLYEQYF
.	TRBV5-1	.	TRBJ1-5	TGCGCCAGCAGCTTGGAAGGGGCTGGCAATCAGCCCCAGCATTTT	CASSLEGAGNQPQHF
.	TRBV9	.	TRBJ2-5	TGTGCCAGCAGCGGAGGACTCCAAGAGACCCAGTACTTC	CASSGGLQETQYF
TRBD1	TRBV10-3	.	TRBJ1-1	TGTGCCATCAGTGAGTCTGCGGGACAGGGGTTCACTGAAGCTTTCTTT	CAISESAGQGFTEAFF
TRBD1	TRBV5-8	once	TRBJ1-5	TGTGCCAGCAGCTTCGGGACAGGGTTCCTATATAGCAATCAGCCCCAGCATTTT	CASSFGTGFLYSNQPQHF
TRBD1	TRBV6-5	.	TRBJ1-2	TGTGCCAGCAGACTTCTGACAGGGGGCCCCACCTTC	CASRLLTGGPTF
.	TRBV11-2	few	TRBJ2-1	TGTGCCAGCAGCACCCCTAGAGCCCCGGTGGAGCAGTTCTTC	CASSTPRAPVEQFF
.	TRBV4-1	.	TRBJ2-2	TGCGCCAGCAGCCAAGACAGGGTAACCGGGGAGCTGTTTTTT	CASSQDRVTGELFF
TRBD2	TRBV27	.	TRBJ2-7	TGTGCCAGCAGTGAGACTAGCAGACCATACGAGCAGTACTTC	CASSETSRPYEQYF
TRBD2	TRBV7-2	.	TRBJ2-3	TGTGCCAGCAGCAAGTGGTCAGCGGGGGGCACAGATACGCAGTATTTT	CASSKWSAGGTDTQYF
TRBD2	TRBV10-3	.	TRBJ2-3	TGTGCCATCAGTGAGTCTAGCGGGAGCACAGATACGCAGTATTTT	CAISESSGSTDTQYF
TRBD2	TRBV15	.	TRBJ2-1	TGTGCCACCAGCTGGACTAGCGTCACCTACAATGAGCAGTTCTTC	CATSWTSVTYNEQFF
.	TRBV7-9	few	TRBJ2-1	TGTGCCAGCAGCCCCCCGCTAAATCCCGGGATCAATGAGCAGTTCTTC	CASSPPLNPGINEQFF
.	TRBV6-1	few	TRBJ2-5	TGTGCCAGCAGTGAAAACTGGTTCCAAGAGACCCAGTACTTC	CASSENWFQETQYF
TRBD1	TRBV28	once	TRBJ1-4	TGTGCCAGCAGCCTTACAGGGGTTCTGGCTAATGAAAAACTGTTTTTT	CASSLTGVLANEKLFF
TRBD2	TRBV7-3	.	TRBJ2-3	TGTGCCAGCAGCTTAGTGAGGCTAGACGGGAGGGCCGATACGCAGTATTTT	CASSLVRLDGRADTQYF
TRBD1	TRBV3-1/TRBV3-2	.	TRBJ1-2	TGTGCCAGCAGCCTTCGAGGGACAGGGGGAAAGGATGGCTACACCTTC	CASSLRGTGGKDGYTF
TRBD1	TRBV28	few	TRBJ1-1	TGTGCCAGCAGAAATGGACAGGGTGGGAACACTGAAGCTTTCTTT	CASRNGQGGNTEAFF
TRBD2	TRBV7-9	.	TRBJ2-2	TGTGCCAGCAGCTCCCAAGATGCGGGGGCCGGGGAGCTGTTTTTT	CASSSQDAGAGELFF
TRBD2	TRBV29-1	.	TRBJ2-3	TGCAGCGTTGAAGATGCGGGGGTCGGCCGAGGAGATACGCAGTATTTT	CSVEDAGVGRGDTQYF
TRBD2	TRBV6-5	.	TRBJ2-2	TGTGCCAGCAGCACCACTAGCGGGAGTATCGGGGAGCTGTTTTTT	CASSTTSGSIGELFF
TRBD1	TRBV5-5	few	TRBJ1-6	TGTGCCAGCAGCTGGGGACAGGGGAATTCACCCCTCCACTTT	CASSWGQGNSPLHF
.	TRBV7-9	once	TRBJ2-7	TGTGCCAGCAGCTTATCCCCAACAGGGCCCACCTACGAGCAGTACTTC	CASSLSPTGPTYEQYF
TRBD2	TRBV5-1	few	TRBJ2-1	TGCGCCAGCAGCTTGGATCGGCGGGAGAGGGATGAGCAGTTCTTC	CASSLDRRERDEQFF
TRBD1	TRBV18	.	TRBJ2-5	TGTGCCAGCTCACCGGGTGGGACAGGGGAGACCCAGTACTTC	CASSPGGTGETQYF
.	TRBV9	.	TRBJ2-3	TGTGCCAGCAGCGCGTATCCCACAGATACGCAGTATTTT	CASSAYPTDTQYF
TRBD2	TRBV13	.	TRBJ2-2	TGTGCCAGCAGCTGGCGGGAGACGGACACCGGGGAGCTGTTTTTT	CASSWRETDTGELFF
.	TRBV24-1	.	TRBJ2-7	TGTGCCACCAGTGGACAATTGTGGGAGCAGTACTTC	CATSGQLWEQYF
.	TRBV7-2	.	TRBJ1-4	TGTGCCAGCAGCCTAATTGCAACTAATGAAAAACTGTTTTTT	CASSLIATNEKLFF